Listed here is a single TCR beta chain. With autoimmune disease history or systemic immunosuppression, patients were excluded. Samples were taken at baseline and on day 1 of cycles 4 and 7. These data belong to a study of OX40 agonist ivuxolimab in advanced cancers. At the level of the study: Under the entry rules, prior anti-PD-1, anti-PD-L1 or anti-CTLA-4 therapy was allowed, and 40% had some.

Only in-frame clones appear in the TCRdb table, and some are missing; sequencing was by immunoSEQ multiplex PCR. This sample carries over 95,000 clones, 75% to 95% of them seen once, and the ten largest clones take 0.31%. CDR3 size: 20 residues. Per germline, CDR1 SGHNT and CDR2 YYREEE (reference sequence). The J segment lost 4 bases and the V segment lost 2 bases, leaving 18 bases of the junction unmatched. This receptor was obtained from an adult with an advanced solid tumor such as melanoma, head and neck, liver or kidney cancer. This sample comprised CD4+ or CD8+ T cells sorted from blood, obtained in a trial of the OX40 agonist ivuxolimab. This chain joins TRBV5-4 and TRBJ2-1; 10 nucleotides match TRBD2. In DNA form, the CDR3 reads TGTGCCAGCAGCTTAAATTTTGGGACTAGCGACTCCTGGGGGTACAATGAGCAGTTCTTC. Its protein is CASSLNFGTSDSWGYNEQFF. Drawing the rest from reference TRBV5-4 and TRBJ2-1, the complete variable domain is ETGVTQSPTHLIKTRGQQVTLRCSSQSGHNTVSWYQQALGQGPQFIFQYYREEENGRGNFPPRFSGLQFPNYSSELNVNALELDDSALYLCASSLNFGTSDSWGYNEQFFGPGTRLTVL.